The 27 T cell receptor beta chains given below trace back to one sample, sequenced in a study of T cell clonality in common variable immunodeficiency (dated by TCRdb to the mid-2010s). Libraries were prepared through the immunoSEQ multiplex PCR assay. Entries here come from immuneACCESS through TCRdb and include only in-frame sequences with V and J called. Some clones fail to appear in such tables; in the studies checked, an unresolved V gene covers under half of the shortfall, and the cause of the remainder is unknown. Here the sample lists about 44,000 clones, none seen once only. The top ten clones comprise 10% of the sample. The sequenced sample consisted of peripheral blood mononuclear cells. These receptor sequences come from a person between 18 and 70 years old in good health.

This clone was detected many times. The read finishes 3 residues shy of the CDR3 end, and the germline J gene is used to complete it. Other DNA sequences from this sample encode an identical CDR3 as well. The V and J genes are TRBV29-1 and TRBJ1-1, with D tentatively TRBD1 (5 bases). Deletions cut 3 bases from V and 0 bases from J, with 8 bases between. CDR3 length: 13 amino acids. From germline, CDR1 is SQVTM and CDR2 ANQGSEA. Incomplete CDR3 DNA: TGCAGCGTTGAGCGGGGCTTGAACACTGAA. Translation: CSVERGLNTE. The whole CDR3 protein reads CSVERGLNTEAFF.

This clone was observed many times. Coverage ceases 3 residues before the CDR3 finishes, and the germline J gene fills in the end. The V gene is TRBV2, the J gene TRBJ2-2, with D possibly being TRBD1 (5 bases). This CDR3 is built from 18 residues. Germline V gene data show CDR1 as SNHLY and CDR2 as FYNNEI. V was clipped by 0 bases and J by 1 base, with 15 bases between them. The part of the CDR3 DNA that was read is TGTGCCAGCAGTGAAGCGCAGGTACAGGCGCGGAACACCGGGGAG. This sequence encodes CASSEAQVQARNTGE. The entire CDR3 protein is CASSEAQVQARNTGELFF.

This clone was seen many times. The sequenced fragment ends 3 residues before the CDR3 boundary, so the rest is inferred from the germline J gene. The chain recombines TRBV5-4 with TRBJ2-3; unclear D gene. Germline lookup yields CDR1 SGHNT and CDR2 YYREEE (reference sequence). The V and J ends lost 1 base and 5 bases respectively, with 8 bases between them. The CDR3 runs 13 residues. CDR3 in amino acids: CASSLSPGDTQYF. The sequenced part of the CDR3 DNA is TGTGCCAGCAGCTTGAGTCCGGGAGATACG.

This clone was seen ten or more times. Coverage ceases 3 residues before the CDR3 finishes, and the germline J gene fills in the end. The V gene is TRBV5-1, the J gene TRBJ1-5, with 8 nucleotides matching TRBD1. CDR1 is SGHRS, CDR2 YFSETQ, per germline. The CDR3 extends over 16 amino acids. With V trimmed by 0 bases and J by 4 bases, 6 bases remained unmatched. The DNA read from the CDR3 is TGCGCCAGCAGCTTGGTAGGGACAGGTCCTAATCAGCCC. This encodes CASSLVGTGPNQP. The CDR3 in full is CASSLVGTGPNQPQHF.

This clone was seen many times. The read ends 3 residues before the CDR3 terminus; that terminus is restored from the germline J gene. This rearrangement joins TRBV5-1 to TRBJ2-2, with 8 bases matching TRBD2. The CDR3 loop spans 14 amino acids. Germline V gives CDR1 SGHRS, CDR2 YFSETQ. V shed 7 bases, J shed 3 bases, and the junction held 5 bases outside the gene matches. CDR3 DNA, as far as it was read: TGCGCCAGCTGGACTAGCTCCTACACCGGGGAG. This codes for CASWTSSYTGE. The whole CDR3 reads CASWTSSYTGELFF.

This clone showed up many times. The read ends 3 residues early relative to the CDR3; the germline J gene fills the gap. The chain joins TRBV29-1 to TRBJ2-7; 9 bases fit TRBD1. After removal of 7 bases from V and 3 bases from J, the junction contained 7 bases not matched to a gene. The CDR3 has 13 amino acids. The V gene's germline CDR1 is SQVTM and CDR2 ANQGSEA. Partial CDR3 DNA: TGCAGCGCTCGGACAGGGGAAGGCTACGAG. Encoded protein: CSARTGEGYE. The CDR3, in full, reads CSARTGEGYEQYF.

This clone was seen at least ten times. The read ends 3 residues before the CDR3 terminus; that terminus is restored from the germline J gene. V is TRBV19 and J is TRBJ1-2, with D unresolved. V lost 5 bases and J lost 1, with 11 bases in between. CDR1 is LNHDA, CDR2 SQIVND, per germline (reference sequence). CDR3 size: 14 residues. CDR3 amino acids: CASSVRAVNYGYTF. The sequenced part of the CDR3 DNA is TGTGCCAGTAGTGTGCGGGCTGTTAACTATGGC. The whole variable domain, filled in from reference TRBV19 and TRBJ1-2, reads DGGITQSPKYLFRKEGQNVTLSCEQNLNHDAMYWYRQDPGQGLRLIYYSQIVNDFQKGDIAEGYSVSREKKESFPLTVTSAQKNPTAFYLCASSVRAVNYGYTFGSGTRLTVV.

The table lists this clone with many counts. The sequence runs out 3 residues before the end of the CDR3; the remainder is reconstructed from the germline J gene. The rearrangement links TRBV29-1 to TRBJ1-4; no clear D. CDR3 length: 13 amino acids. Trimming left V 2 bases short and J 8 bases short, with 12 bases between. Looked up from germline, CDR1 is SQVTM and CDR2 is ANQGSEA. CDR3 protein: CSVETGSGEKLFF. The CDR3 bases that were read are TGCAGCGTTGAAACTGGGTCGGGGGAAAAA.

This clone was recorded a few times. The read falls 3 residues short of the CDR3 end, and the missing part is taken from the germline J gene. The gene calls are TRBV13 and TRBJ1-5; D gene unclear. The V gene lost 5 bases and the J gene lost 0 bases, with 17 bases spanning the gap. The CDR3 is made up of 17 amino acids. The germline V gene has CDR1 PRHDT and CDR2 FYEKMQ (reference sequence). The CDR3 here is CASSRRGARFSNQPQHF. The CDR3 DNA, read in part, is TGTGCCAGCAGCCGTCGGGGAGCTCGTTTTAGCAATCAGCCC.

This clone has a count of ten or more. Read data end 3 residues before the CDR3 end; the end is taken from the germline J gene. The chain joins TRBV7-2 to TRBJ1-1; perhaps TRBD1 as D (6 bases). Germline V lookup: CDR1 SGHTA, CDR2 FQGNSA. The CDR3 extends over 15 amino acids. V gave up 3 bases and J gave up 3 bases, with 14 bases separating them. The CDR3 DNA, read in part, is TGTGCCAGCAGCTTTACGGACAGAGCCTACACTGAA. Residues: CASSFTDRAYTE. In full, the CDR3 is CASSFTDRAYTEAFF.

This clone was detected many times. The sequence runs out 3 residues before the end of the CDR3; the remainder is reconstructed from the germline J gene. The chain uses TRBV7-8 and TRBJ2-1, with a possible D match to TRBD2 (5 bases). This CDR3 has 13 amino acids. CDR1 and CDR2 from the germline V gene are SGHVS and FQNEAQ. Trimming cost V 1 base and J 9 bases, with 10 bases left between them. The CDR3 DNA, read in part, is TGTGCCAGCAGCTTAGGAGGGTTTGGTGAG. Protein: CASSLGGFGE. The CDR3 reads in full as CASSLGGFGEQFF.

This clone was observed many times. The observed sequence ends 3 residues before the CDR3 terminus, with the missing tail filled in from the germline J gene. The chain has TRBV29-1 and TRBJ1-1, with 7 bases fitting TRBD1. The CDR3 length is 13 residues. CDR1 is SQVTM and CDR2 is ANQGSEA in the germline V gene. Unmatched junction bases numbered 4, after V lost 4 bases and J lost 2 bases. CDR3 bases read: TGCAGCGTTGGACAGGGTTCAAACACTGAA. Its translation is CSVGQGSNTE. The whole CDR3 region reads CSVGQGSNTEAFF.

Concerning this clone itself: The missing CDR3 end, 3 residues past where the read stops, is filled in from the germline J gene. The chain combines TRBV10-2 with TRBJ1-6, with a tentative D call TRBD1 (6 bases). Germline V gives CDR1 WSHSY, CDR2 SAAADI. V lost 2 bases and J lost 10, with 15 bases in between. There are 15 residues in the CDR3. CDR3 loop: CASSELGRGGSPLHF. The covered CDR3 bases are TGCGCCAGCAGTGAGCTCGGCAGGGGTGGATCACCC.

The sample holds many counts of this clone. Sequencing ends 3 residues short of the CDR3 end; the germline J gene provides the rest. Distinct nucleotide sequences in the sample also encode this CDR3. This chain uses TRBV6-1 with TRBJ2-3; 8 nucleotides line up with TRBD2. Germline trimming cut 4 bases from V and 4 bases from J; bases unmatched to any gene: 4. CDR1 and CDR2 (germline): MNHNS, SASEGT. The CDR3 length is 14 residues. CDR3 DNA, as far as it was read: TGTGCCAGCAGTGGTAGCGGGGAGGCAGATACG. This gives the protein CASSGSGEADT. The full CDR3 reads CASSGSGEADTQYF.

This clone was seen many times. The read falls 3 residues short of the CDR3 end, and the missing part is taken from the germline J gene. The gene calls are TRBV10-3 and TRBJ2-7; 11 positions agree with TRBD1. Trimming at V came to 3 bases and at J to 6 bases, leaving 7 bases not matched to a gene. The CDR3 is 15 amino acids. Germline lookup yields CDR1 ENHRY and CDR2 SYGVKD. The CDR3 loop is CAISERTGGFSEQYF. CDR3 DNA, as far as it was read: TGTGCCATCAGTGAAAGGACAGGGGGCTTCTCCGAG.

This clone showed up many times. The read finishes 3 residues shy of the CDR3 end, and the germline J gene is used to complete it. The genes are TRBV20-1 and TRBJ2-7, with 7 nucleotides matching TRBD2. The V and J ends lost 6 bases and 0 bases, in that order; junction bases with no gene match: 11. Per the germline V gene, CDR1 is DFQATT and CDR2 is SNEGSKA (reference sequence). CDR3 length equals 15 residues. The DNA read from the CDR3 is TGCAGTGCCCATCGTTACGGCGGGAGCTCCTACGAG. Residues: CSAHRYGGSSYE. The CDR3 reads in full as CSAHRYGGSSYEQYF.

This clone has a count of ten or more. The CDR3 spells CASSQSFEDSFYEQYF. CDR3 bases read: TGCGCCAGCAGTCAAAGTTTTGAGGACAGCTTCTACGAG. This chain uses TRBV4-1 with TRBJ2-7; D is possibly TRBD1 (6 bases). Sequencing ends 3 residues short of the CDR3 end; the germline J gene provides the rest. CDR1 is MGHRA and CDR2 is YSYEKL in the germline V gene. The CDR3 is 16 residues long. Trimming took off 6 bases at V and 3 bases at J, with 21 bases between the two ends.

This clone was counted many times. The read falls 3 residues short of the CDR3 end, and the missing part is taken from the germline J gene. This chain uses TRBV20-1 with TRBJ2-7; 11 bases align to TRBD2. The CDR3 is 15 residues long. V was clipped by 3 bases and J by 1 base; unmatched bases: 5. Looked up from germline, CDR1 is DFQATT and CDR2 is SNEGSKA (reference sequence). The covered CDR3 bases are TGCAGTGCTAGCGGTCTAGCGGGGGGATCCTACGAG. Residues: CSASGLAGGSYE. The CDR3, in full, reads CSASGLAGGSYEQYF.

This clone was recorded at least ten times. The read terminates 3 residues before the CDR3 end, so the remaining end is supplied by the germline J gene. This sequence joins TRBV11-2 and TRBJ2-1; maybe TRBD1 (5 bases). This CDR3 has 14 residues. The germline gives CDR1 SGHAT, CDR2 FQNNGV. V lost 1 base and J 8 bases, leaving 12 bases between the germline ends. The sequenced CDR3 bases are TGTGCCAGCAGCTTAGGACGCCAGGGCCATGAG. Amino acids: CASSLGRQGHE. The CDR3 as a whole reads CASSLGRQGHEQFF.

This clone was counted many times. The read terminates 3 residues ahead of where the CDR3 ends, so the germline J gene completes it. The V and J genes are TRBV20-1 and TRBJ1-6; D perhaps matches TRBD1 (6 bases). Trimming stripped 6 bases from V and 7 bases from J, with 16 bases between. The CDR3 is made up of 14 amino acids. Germline CDR1 reads DFQATT; CDR2 reads SNEGSKA (reference sequence). The CDR3 here is CSAPRGVRNSPLHF. The CDR3 DNA, read in part, is TGCAGTGCCCCCAGGGGCGTACGGAATTCACCC.

This clone was seen repeatedly, ten times or more. The read ends 3 residues early relative to the CDR3; the germline J gene fills the gap. The chain has TRBV20-1 and TRBJ1-1; 7 bases are a match to TRBD1. The CDR3 is made up of 12 amino acids. Germline loops: CDR1 DFQATT, CDR2 SNEGSKA (reference sequence). CDR3 DNA (partial): TGCAGTGCCCCCAGACAGGGTGAGGAA. It translates to CSAPRQGEE. The full CDR3 reads CSAPRQGEEAFF.

This clone was observed at least ten times. Read coverage stops 3 residues before the CDR3 terminus; the germline J gene supplies the remainder. The chain carries TRBV15 and TRBJ1-1, with 12 bases lining up with TRBD1. The J segment lost 7 bases and the V segment lost 9 bases, leaving 9 bases of the junction unmatched. The CDR3 totals 14 residues. The V gene's germline CDR1 is LNHNV and CDR2 YYDKDF (reference sequence). Partial CDR3 DNA: TGTGCCACTCGAGGGACAGGGGGCACCGGTGAA. Translating it yields CATRGTGGTGE. The CDR3 as a whole reads CATRGTGGTGEAFF. The variable domain in full, completed from reference TRBV15 and TRBJ1-1, reads DAMVIQNPRYQVTQFGKPVTLSCSQTLNHNVMYWYQQKSSQAPKLLFHYYDKDFNNEADTPDNFQSRRPNTSFCFLDIRSPGLGDTAMYLCATRGTGGTGEAFFGQGTRLTVV.

At least ten counts were recorded for this clone. The read ends 3 residues before the CDR3 terminus; that terminus is restored from the germline J gene. This chain links TRBV12-3 or TRBV12-4 with TRBJ1-1, with 10 bases aligning to TRBD1. V gave up 6 bases and J gave up 4 bases; unmatched junction bases: 5. The length of the CDR3 is 14 residues. The sequenced part of the CDR3 DNA is TGTGCCAGCAGGCCCGACAGGGGGCTCACTGAA. The encoded protein is CASRPDRGLTE. The full CDR3 protein is CASRPDRGLTEAFF.

There are many counts of this clone. The read ends 3 residues before the CDR3 terminus; that terminus is restored from the germline J gene. The J gene is TRBJ1-3, the V gene TRBV18; a weak D match, TRBD1 (6 bases). Between the trimmed V and J ends, which lost 5 bases and 0 bases, there was a span of 14 bases. This CDR3 region has 16 residues. Germline lookup yields CDR1 KGHSH and CDR2 LQKENI. CDR3 bases read: TGTGCCAGCTCAAACCGGACAGTGCACTCTGGAAACACC. It is translated as CASSNRTVHSGNT. Given in full, the CDR3 is CASSNRTVHSGNTIYF.

The table lists this clone with many counts. CDR3 sequence reads: CSATSGETQYF. The DNA read from the CDR3 is TGCAGTGCTACGAGCGGGGAGACC. The chain recombines TRBV20-1 with TRBJ2-5; D might be TRBD2 (6 bases). The read gets to within 3 residues of the CDR3 end, and the germline J gene fills in the rest. V lost 4 bases and J lost 5, with 8 bases in between. The length of the CDR3 is 11 residues. Germline values: CDR1 DFQATT, CDR2 SNEGSKA (reference sequence).

This clone was observed at least ten times. The sequenced fragment ends 3 residues before the CDR3 boundary, so the rest is inferred from the germline J gene. This chain links TRBV5-1 with TRBJ1-5; D perhaps matches TRBD1 (6 bases). The CDR3 totals 13 residues. Germline V gene sequence: CDR1 SGHRS, CDR2 YFSETQ. The ends were cut back, 3 bases at V and 6 bases at J, with 10 bases in the middle. The chain's CDR3 is CASSSTGGQPQHF. The part of the CDR3 DNA that was read is TGCGCCAGCAGCTCGACAGGAGGTCAGCCC.

This clone showed up many times. The read terminates 3 residues ahead of where the CDR3 ends, so the germline J gene completes it. This chain links TRBV4-2 with TRBJ2-7; possibly TRBD1 for D (5 bases). In germline, CDR1 is LGHNA, CDR2 YNFKEQ. Deletions cut 0 bases from V and 1 base from J, with 13 bases between. This CDR3 region has 16 residues. CDR3 region: CASSQDATVGSYEQYF. CDR3 DNA, as far as it was read: TGTGCCAGCAGCCAAGACGCGACAGTCGGGTCCTACGAG.